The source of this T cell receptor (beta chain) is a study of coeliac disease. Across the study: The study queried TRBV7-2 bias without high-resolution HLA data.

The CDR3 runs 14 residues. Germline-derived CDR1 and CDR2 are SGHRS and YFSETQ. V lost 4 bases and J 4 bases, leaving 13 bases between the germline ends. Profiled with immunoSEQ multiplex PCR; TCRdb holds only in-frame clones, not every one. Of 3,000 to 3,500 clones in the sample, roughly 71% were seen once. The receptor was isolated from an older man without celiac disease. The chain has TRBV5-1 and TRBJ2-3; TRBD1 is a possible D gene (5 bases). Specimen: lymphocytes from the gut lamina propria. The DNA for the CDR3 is TGCGCCAGCAGCATAAGGTCAGGGTCAGATACGCAGTATTTT. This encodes CASSIRSGSDTQYF.